This T cell receptor beta chain was sequenced in a study of T cells in Graves' hyperthyroidism and ophthalmopathy. Study-wide findings and caveats: Researchers found most expanded thyroid clonotypes above 0.001 in blood as well.

Graves' hyperthyroidism is called stable when ophthalmopathy does not progress within 18 months. Subjects aged 18 to 65 presented with newly diagnosed hyperthyroidism of less than 2 months' duration. PBMCs were obtained from 10 ml fresh peripheral blood. CDR3 size: 14 residues. V was shortened by 0 bases and J by 3 bases, with 6 bases between the two germline ends. Per the germline V gene, CDR1 is KGHSH and CDR2 is LQKENI. RNA transcripts yielded amplified TCR beta CDR3 regions. During a first-round RT-PCR of the TCR CDR3, the HTBI primer set was used. MiXCR, applied by TCRdb to the multiplex PCR reads, yields one record per CDR3 protein. The data hold fewer than 800,000 distinct CDR3 sequences, with over 15% observed a single time. This clonotype came up many times. The antigen remains unidentified.

The clonotype comes from a man younger than 35 with Graves' hyperthyroidism. Sample: blood. The chain is built from TRBV18 and TRBJ2-4; D unresolved. CDR3: CASSPPYGKNIQYF. For the CDR3, the DNA is TGTGCCAGCTCACCACCTTATGGCAAAAACATTCAGTACTTC. Variable domain in full (rest from reference TRBV18 and TRBJ2-4): NAGVMQNPRHLVRRRGQEARLRCSPMKGHSHVYWYRQLPEEGLKFMVYLQKENIIDESGMPKERFSAEFPKEGPSILRIQQVVRGDSAAYFCASSPPYGKNIQYFGAGTRLSVL.